The 17 T cell receptor beta chains in this list originate from one sample, sequenced in a study of radiotherapy plus CTLA-4 blockade in lung cancer. Assay used: immunoSEQ multiplex PCR; TCRdb lists only in-frame clones, some missing. The table shows about 45,000 clones, with approximately 76% occurring only once. Here the sequenced sample was peripheral blood, taken from a patient treated with radiotherapy plus ipilimumab. All receptors derive from a human donor with non-small cell lung cancer who had stable disease on radiotherapy plus ipilimumab.

The gene calls are TRBV7-2 and TRBJ1-1; 7 bases align to TRBD1. This CDR3 spans 14 amino acids. Germline CDR1 SGHTA, CDR2 FQGNSA. J was trimmed by 1 base and V by 5 bases; bases with no gene match: 4. Here the CDR3 DNA reads TGTGCCAGCAGCCTTAGGACAGGGAACACTGAAGCTTTCTTT. It codes for CASSLRTGNTEAFF.

The chain couples TRBV2 to TRBJ2-2; TRBD1 is a possible D gene (6 bases). The CDR3 is 14 residues long. Trimming took 2 bases from V and 7 from J, leaving 11 bases between them. Germline-derived CDR1 and CDR2 are SNHLY and FYNNEI. The CDR3 reads CASSETGSHGELFF. In nucleotides, the CDR3 is TGTGCCAGCAGTGAAACAGGGAGTCACGGGGAGCTGTTTTTT.

This chain uses TRBV5-1 with TRBJ1-6, with D possibly matching TRBD1 (5 bases). Trimming shortened V by 0 bases and J by 11 bases, and 12 bases separated the two germline ends. The germline V gene encodes CDR1 SGHRS and CDR2 YFSETQ. This CDR3 region has 14 residues. Written as DNA, the CDR3 is TGCGCCAGCAGCTTGGATAGGACATCACCACCCCTCCACTTT. Its translation: CASSLDRTSPPLHF.

The J gene is TRBJ1-2, the V gene TRBV9; a weak D match, TRBD1 (5 bases). The CDR3 spans 13 residues. The germline V gene encodes CDR1 SGDLS and CDR2 YYNGEE. Trimming cost V 5 bases and J 2 bases, with 10 bases left between them. The CDR3 sequence is CASRGEQNYGYTF. The CDR3 DNA follows: TGTGCCAGCAGAGGGGAGCAGAACTATGGCTACACCTTC.

The genes are TRBV7-9 and TRBJ1-2; D is uncertain. The V gene lost 0 bases and the J gene lost 0 bases, with 8 bases spanning the gap. The CDR3 covers 15 residues. Germline CDR1 and CDR2: SEHNR and FQNEAQ (reference sequence). CDR3 sequence (DNA): TGTGCCAGCAGCTTAGCGGAGATAACTAACTATGGCTACACCTTC. Its translation: CASSLAEITNYGYTF.

This clone was picked up a small number of times. In the same sample, other DNA sequences code for this CDR3. The V gene is TRBV25-1, the J gene TRBJ2-5; D is undetermined. The CDR3 runs 14 residues. Trimming took off 0 bases at V and 2 bases at J, with 7 bases between the two ends. Germline CDR1 reads MGHDK; CDR2 reads SYGVNS. CDR3 nucleotide sequence: TGTGCCAGCAGTGAATATAAGGGACAAGAGACCCAGTACTTC. This gives the protein CASSEYKGQETQYF. The complete variable domain, with remaining parts taken from reference TRBV25-1 and TRBJ2-5, reads EADIYQTPRYLVIGTGKKITLECSQTMGHDKMYWYQQDPGMELHLIHYSYGVNSTEKGDLSSESTVSRIRTEHFPLTLESARPSHTSQYLCASSEYKGQETQYFGPGTRLLVL.

The V call is TRBV5-8, the J call TRBJ2-1; 10 positions agree with TRBD1. After removal of 3 bases from V and 4 bases from J, the junction contained 4 bases not matched to a gene. The germline V gene has CDR1 SGHTS and CDR2 YDEGEE. The CDR3 length is 15 residues. CDR3 in DNA: TGTGCCAGCAGCTCCGGGACAGGGGTGTACAATGAGCAGTTCTTC. Translated, it gives CASSSGTGVYNEQFF.

This chain connects TRBV28 to TRBJ1-3, with 7 bases identical to TRBD1. The CDR3 has 16 residues. V lost 5 bases to trimming and J lost 2 bases; unmatched junction nucleotides: 9. From germline, CDR1 is MDHEN and CDR2 SYDVKM. The CDR3 DNA reads as TGTGCCAGCAGTCAGACAGGGATTTCGACTGGAAACACCATATATTTT. It is translated as CASSQTGISTGNTIYF.

The V gene is TRBV30, the J gene TRBJ2-2; TRBD2 matches 9 bases. The CDR3 has 16 residues. V lost 3 bases to trimming and J lost 5 bases; unmatched junction nucleotides: 10. CDR1 GTSNPN and CDR2 SVGIG come from the germline V gene (reference sequence). The CDR3 DNA sequence: TGTGCCTGGAGCGTCCCGGGACTAGCCCAGACCGGGGAGCTGTTTTTT. Its protein product is CAWSVPGLAQTGELFF.

CDR3 region: CASNLTGVYEQYV. The CDR3 DNA reads as TGTGCCAGCAATCTGACAGGGGTTTACGAGCAGTACGTC. The V gene is TRBV6-1, the J gene TRBJ2-7; 8 nucleotides align to TRBD1. J was trimmed by 4 bases and V by 7 bases; bases with no gene match: 6. This CDR3 has 13 residues. Germline loops: CDR1 MNHNS, CDR2 SASEGT.

V gene TRBV5-1 combines with J gene TRBJ1-5, with TRBD1 as a possible D gene (5 bases). V was shortened by 5 bases and J by 3 bases, with 15 bases between the two germline ends. Looked up from germline, CDR1 is SGHRS and CDR2 is YFSETQ. The CDR3 length is 15 residues. DNA for the CDR3: TGCGCCAGCAGACCGGGGGACGGGTCCAATCAGCCCCAGCATTTT. Amino acids: CASRPGDGSNQPQHF.

The chain links TRBV6-5 to TRBJ1-5, with D maybe TRBD1 (5 bases). CDR3 length: 15 residues. V dropped 4 bases and J dropped 5 bases, with 15 bases sitting between them. CDR1 is MNHEY, CDR2 SVGAGI, per germline. The CDR3 here is CASSLLRDGDQPQHF. The CDR3 region has the DNA TGTGCCAGCAGTTTGCTCCGGGACGGGGATCAGCCCCAGCATTTT.

V gene TRBV7-6 combines with J gene TRBJ1-5; 7 positions agree with TRBD1. Unmatched junction bases numbered 6, after V lost 4 bases and J lost 3 bases. The germline V gene has CDR1 SGHVS and CDR2 FNYEAQ. The CDR3 runs to 15 residues. The CDR3 loop reads CASSSRQGFNQPQHF. CDR3 sequence (DNA): TGTGCCAGCAGCTCGAGACAGGGATTCAATCAGCCCCAGCATTTT.

A single count supports this clone. This rearrangement joins TRBV6-5 to TRBJ2-7; D remains unclear. Germline loops: CDR1 MNHEY, CDR2 SVGAGI. CDR3 length: 15 amino acids. V was shortened by 2 bases and J by 3 bases, with 14 bases between the two germline ends. The CDR3 nucleotides are TGTGCCAGCAGTTACCGTGACGGCCGAGACTACGAGCAGTACTTC. Translating it yields CASSYRDGRDYEQYF.

The chain couples TRBV6-1 to TRBJ1-6; tentatively, D is TRBD1 (5 bases). This CDR3 is built from 14 residues. Germline values: CDR1 MNHNS, CDR2 SASEGT. Trimming stripped 11 bases from V and 5 bases from J, with 16 bases between. CDR3 in DNA: TGTGCCGTGTTCAGGGAGGTAGATAATTCACCCCTCCACTTT. Amino acid sequence: CAVFREVDNSPLHF.

The chain carries TRBV13 and TRBJ2-3, with 8 nucleotides matching TRBD1. Germline assignment: CDR1 PRHDT and CDR2 FYEKMQ (reference sequence). Unmatched junction bases numbered 8, after V lost 5 bases and J lost 4 bases. This CDR3 spans 15 amino acids. CDR3 nucleotide sequence: TGTGCCAGCAGCCCTAGACAGGGGAACGCAGATACGCAGTATTTT. This sequence encodes CASSPRQGNADTQYF.

This clone showed up just once. The chain joins TRBV9 to TRBJ1-4, with D unresolved. The CDR3 consists of 15 residues. Per germline, CDR1 SGDLS and CDR2 YYNGEE. V shed 1 base and J shed 0 bases, with 7 bases lying between them. CDR3 amino acids: CASSVNGATNEKLFF. The CDR3, as DNA: TGTGCCAGCAGCGTAAATGGAGCAACTAATGAAAAACTGTTTTTT.